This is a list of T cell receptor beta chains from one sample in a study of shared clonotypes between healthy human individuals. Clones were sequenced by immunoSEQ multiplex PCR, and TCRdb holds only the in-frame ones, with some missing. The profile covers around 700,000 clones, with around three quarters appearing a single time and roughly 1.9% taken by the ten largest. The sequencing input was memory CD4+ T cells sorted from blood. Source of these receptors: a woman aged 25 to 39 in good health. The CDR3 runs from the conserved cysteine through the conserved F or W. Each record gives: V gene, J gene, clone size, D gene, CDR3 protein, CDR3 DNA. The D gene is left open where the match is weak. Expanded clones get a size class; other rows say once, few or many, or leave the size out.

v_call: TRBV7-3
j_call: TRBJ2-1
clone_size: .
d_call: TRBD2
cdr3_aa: CASSRRNSGRVNNEQFF
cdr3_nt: TGTGCCAGCAGCCGGCGGAATAGCGGGAGGGTCAACAATGAGCAGTTCTTC

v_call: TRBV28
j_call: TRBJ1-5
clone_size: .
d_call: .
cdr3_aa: CASNPGGAYSNQPQHF
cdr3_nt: TGTGCCAGCAATCCTGGGGGGGCTTATAGCAATCAGCCCCAGCATTTT

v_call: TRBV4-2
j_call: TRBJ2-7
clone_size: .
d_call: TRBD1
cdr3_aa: CASSQGQGAYEQYF
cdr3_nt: TGTGCCAGCAGCCAAGGACAGGGGGCCTACGAGCAGTACTTC

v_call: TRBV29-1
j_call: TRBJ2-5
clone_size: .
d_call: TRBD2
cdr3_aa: CSVEVASGNQETQYF
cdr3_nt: TGCAGCGTTGAAGTGGCTAGCGGGAACCAAGAGACCCAGTACTTC

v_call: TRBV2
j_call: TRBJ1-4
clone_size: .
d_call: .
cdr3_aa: CASSGGQSTFKEKLFF
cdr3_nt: TGTGCCAGCAGTGGAGGGCAGTCCACTTTTAAGGAAAAACTGTTTTTT

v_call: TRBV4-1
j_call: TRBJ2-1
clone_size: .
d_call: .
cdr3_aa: CASSQDGLNEQFF
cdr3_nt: TGCGCCAGCAGCCAAGACGGCCTCAATGAGCAGTTCTTC

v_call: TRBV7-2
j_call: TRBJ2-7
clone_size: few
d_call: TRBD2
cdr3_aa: CASSYRGVDEQYF
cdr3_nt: TGTGCCAGCAGCTACCGGGGGGTGGACGAGCAGTACTTC

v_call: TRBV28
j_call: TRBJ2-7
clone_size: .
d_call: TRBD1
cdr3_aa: CASSSPQGARDEQYF
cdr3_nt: TGTGCCAGCAGTTCCCCCCAGGGGGCGCGGGACGAGCAGTACTTC

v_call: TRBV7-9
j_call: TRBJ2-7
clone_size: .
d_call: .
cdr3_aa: CASSLASGAYEQYF
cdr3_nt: TGTGCCAGCAGCTTAGCTAGCGGAGCCTACGAGCAGTACTTC

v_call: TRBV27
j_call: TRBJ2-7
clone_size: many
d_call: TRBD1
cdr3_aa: CATGEDRGYEQYF
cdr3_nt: TGTGCCACCGGCGAGGACAGGGGTTACGAGCAGTACTTC

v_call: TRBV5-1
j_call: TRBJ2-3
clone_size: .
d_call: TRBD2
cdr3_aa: CASSPGTTTSTDTQYF
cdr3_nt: TGCGCCAGCAGCCCGGGGACTACTACTAGCACAGATACGCAGTATTTT

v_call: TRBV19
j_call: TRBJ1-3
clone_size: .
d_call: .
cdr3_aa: CASSIEGPGNTIYF
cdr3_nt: TGTGCCAGTAGTATTGAGGGCCCTGGAAACACCATATATTTT

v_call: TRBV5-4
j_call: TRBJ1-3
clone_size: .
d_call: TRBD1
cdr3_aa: CASSLTGGGNTIYF
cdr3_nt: TGTGCCAGCAGCCTGACAGGGGGAGGAAACACCATATATTTT